One and the same sample provided the 4 T cell receptor beta chains below, sequenced in a study of T cell responses to AZD1222 COVID-19 vaccine. Sequencing used immunoSEQ multiplex PCR; TCRdb keeps in-frame clones, though not all of them. The top ten clones hold around 8% of a sample with about 99,000 clones, about nine tenths of them seen once. Sample: peripheral blood, taken 28 days after the second AZD1222 dose. These receptors all come from an adult who received the AZD1222 COVID-19 vaccine.

The chain uses TRBV3-1 (or the pseudogene TRBV3-2) and TRBJ2-1, with 9 nucleotides matching TRBD1. V was clipped by 3 bases and J by 3 bases; unmatched bases: 3. The CDR3 runs 15 residues. The V gene's germline CDR1 is LGHDT and CDR2 YNNKEL (reference sequence). In DNA, the CDR3 is TGTGCCAGCAGCCAGGGGACAGGGAACTACAATGAGCAGTTCTTC. Protein product: CASSQGTGNYNEQFF.

CDR3: CASTVLGDPGYEQYF. The DNA of the CDR3 is TGTGCCAGCACCGTGCTCGGGGACCCAGGTTACGAGCAGTACTTC. The rearrangement joins TRBV6-5 to TRBJ2-7; the D call may be TRBD1 or TRBD2 (5 bases each). Germline V lookup: CDR1 MNHEY, CDR2 SVGAGI. The CDR3 is 15 amino acids. V was clipped by 7 bases and J by 4 bases, with 20 bases between them.

This clone has only a few counts. This rearrangement joins TRBV5-1 to TRBJ2-3, with 8 bases lining up with TRBD2. This CDR3 spans 19 amino acids. After removal of 0 bases from V and 2 bases from J, the junction contained 14 bases not matched to a gene. Germline V CDR1 and CDR2: SGHRS, YFSETQ. CDR3 in DNA: TGCGCCAGCAGCTTGGCCAGAGGTATAGCGGGGTTTACCACAGATACGCAGTATTTT. Encoded protein: CASSLARGIAGFTTDTQYF. Together with reference TRBV5-1 and TRBJ2-3, the CDR3 gives the full variable domain: KAGVTQTPRYLIKTRGQQVTLSCSPISGHRSVSWYQQTPGQGLQFLFEYFSETQRNKGNFPGRFSGRQFSNSRSEMNVSTLELGDSALYLCASSLARGIAGFTTDTQYFGPGTRLTVL.

The count of this clone is one. The chain is built from TRBV7-2 and TRBJ1-3; D is unresolved. Per germline, CDR1 SGHTA and CDR2 FQGNSA. The V gene lost 5 bases and the J gene lost 3 bases, with 11 bases spanning the gap. The CDR3 has 14 residues. CDR3 loop: CASSPAVSGNTIYF. In DNA form, the CDR3 reads TGTGCCAGCAGCCCCGCGGTTAGTGGAAACACCATATATTTT. The variable domain in full, with the rest retrieved from reference TRBV7-2 and TRBJ1-3, is GAGVSQSPSNKVTEKGKDVELRCDPISGHTALYWYRQSLGQGLEFLIYFQGNSAPDKSGLPSDRFSAERTGGSVSTLTIQRTQQEDSAVYLCASSPAVSGNTIYFGEGSWLTVV.